This TCR beta chain was retrieved from a study of blood T cell repertoires in COVID-19. Study at large: Samples of COVID-19 (acute and convalescent) were obtained from the United States, Italy and Spain. From T cells, B-cell-depleted T cells, or PBMCs came the material, which was cDNA or gDNA.

Authors' analysis steps: Scientists estimated how many nucleated cells there were by amplifying reference gene primers. Sequenced by immunoSEQ multiplex PCR; TCRdb stores in-frame clones only, minus some. V and J calls plus clone size are reproduced from that table; the DNA served to infer D and trimming. This table has under 250,000 clones, around 80% appearing once. Germline V lookup: CDR1 GTSNPN, CDR2 SVGIG (reference sequence). After removal of 2 bases from V and 2 bases from J, the junction contained 2 bases not matched to a gene. The length of the CDR3 is 13 residues. The J gene is TRBJ1-1, the V gene TRBV30; 7 nucleotides line up with TRBD1. This receptor was obtained from a woman between 35 and 50 years old with acute or convalescent COVID-19. Sequenced input: peripheral blood. As DNA, the CDR3 is TGTGCCTGGAGTCAGGGGGTTAACACTGAAGCTTTCTTT. Its translation: CAWSQGVNTEAFF.